This T cell receptor beta chain derives from a study of OX40 agonist ivuxolimab in advanced cancers. Background on the study: Head and neck, renal cell, melanoma or hepatocellular carcinoma were the cancers that dose-escalation patients had. Broader study findings: Nonresponders included some who also had low normalized T-cell clonal expansion.

Clones were sequenced by immunoSEQ multiplex PCR, and TCRdb holds only the in-frame ones, with some missing. The sample carries approximately 82,000 clones, 80% to 90% recorded once. This CDR3 region has 15 residues. With V trimmed by 0 bases and J by 4 bases, 4 bases remained unmatched. The germline gives CDR1 WSHSY, CDR2 SAAADI. On this clone: Its antigen is as yet unknown.

The chain uses TRBV10-2 and TRBJ2-5; 8 positions match TRBD1. Sequenced here: CD4+ or CD8+ T cells sorted from blood, sampled in a trial of the OX40 agonist ivuxolimab. The receptor's source is an adult with an advanced solid tumor such as melanoma, head and neck, liver or kidney cancer. The CDR3 is CASSESAGGGETQYF. Here the CDR3 DNA reads TGCGCCAGCAGTGAGTCCGCAGGGGGCGGAGAGACCCAGTACTTC.